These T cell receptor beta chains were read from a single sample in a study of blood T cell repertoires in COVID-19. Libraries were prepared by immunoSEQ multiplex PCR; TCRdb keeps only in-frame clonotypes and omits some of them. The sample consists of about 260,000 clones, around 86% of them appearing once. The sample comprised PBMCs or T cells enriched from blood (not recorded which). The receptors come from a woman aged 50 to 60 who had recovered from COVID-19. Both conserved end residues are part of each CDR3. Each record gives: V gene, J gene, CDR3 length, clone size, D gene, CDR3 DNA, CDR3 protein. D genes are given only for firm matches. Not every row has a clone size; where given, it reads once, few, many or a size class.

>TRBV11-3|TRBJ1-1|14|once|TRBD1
TGTGCCAGCAGCTTTGTAGGGGGCAGTACTGAAGCTTTCTTT
CASSFVGGSTEAFF
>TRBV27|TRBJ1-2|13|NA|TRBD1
TGTGCCAGCAGTACACGACAGGGTGGCGGCTACACCTTC
CASSTRQGGGYTF
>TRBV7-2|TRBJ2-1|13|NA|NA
TGTGCCAGCAGCCGCCGGACAGATAGTGAGCAGTTCTTC
CASSRRTDSEQFF
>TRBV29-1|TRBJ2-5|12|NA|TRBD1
TGCAGCGTTAGGACAGGGTCTGAGACCCAGTACTTC
CSVRTGSETQYF
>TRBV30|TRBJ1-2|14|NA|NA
TGTGCCTGGAGTGTAGGGCAGGGGAATTTTGGCTACACCTTC
CAWSVGQGNFGYTF
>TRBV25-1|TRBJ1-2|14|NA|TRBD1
TGTGCCAGCAGTACACTACAGGGGGCAGGGGGCTACACCTTC
CASSTLQGAGGYTF
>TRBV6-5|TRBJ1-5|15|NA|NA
TGTGCCAGCAGTTATAACTACGGCAGCAATCAGCCCCAGCATTTT
CASSYNYGSNQPQHF
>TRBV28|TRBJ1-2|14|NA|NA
TGTGCCAGCAGTTTCGGAACTATTGTTGAGGGCTACACCTTC
CASSFGTIVEGYTF
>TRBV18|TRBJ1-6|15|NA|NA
TGTGCCAGCTCACCGAGGTTGGGGGGGGATTCACCCCTCCACTTT
CASSPRLGGDSPLHF
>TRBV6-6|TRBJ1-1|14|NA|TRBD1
TGTGCCAGCAGCAAGGGGACAGCGAACACTGAAGCTTTCTTT
CASSKGTANTEAFF
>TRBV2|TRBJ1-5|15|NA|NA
TGTGCCAGCAGTCGATACAGGGATGGCAATCAGCCCCAGCATTTT
CASSRYRDGNQPQHF
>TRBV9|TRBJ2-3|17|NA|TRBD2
TGTGCCAGCAGCGTAGTTGCTAGGGCAGCGGGAGCGGATACGCAGTATTTT
CASSVVARAAGADTQYF
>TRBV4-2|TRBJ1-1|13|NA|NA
TGTGCCAGCAGCCCTCCCAGGGGCACTGAAGCTTTCTTT
CASSPPRGTEAFF